This TCR beta chain was profiled in a study of T cells in Graves' hyperthyroidism and ophthalmopathy. Trimming at V came to 1 base and at J to 4 bases, leaving 8 bases not matched to a gene. The CDR3 contains 17 residues. Regions amplified from RNA transcripts were the TCR beta CDR3 regions. Initially, a first-round RT-PCR of the TCR CDR3 employed the HTBI primer set. TCRdb reprocessed the multiplex PCR reads via MiXCR and lists one record per CDR3 protein. The sample records 240,000 or so distinct CDR3 sequences, over 15% being singletons. This clonotype occurred many times. The antigen is not known. The study's findings and limits: Appearing also in blood were most of the thyroid clonotypes expanded above 0.001.

The gene calls are TRBV12-3 or TRBV12-4 and TRBJ2-3, with 10 bases lining up with TRBD2. This TCR was recovered from a woman under 30 with Graves' ophthalmopathy. Specimen: blood. The CDR3 nucleotides are TGTGCCAGCAGTTTAGTAACTCTAGCGGGAGCCCCAGATACGCAGTATTTT. Amino acids: CASSLVTLAGAPDTQYF.